These 27 T cell receptor beta chains came from one sample sequenced in a study of cytomegalovirus exposure and HLA in healthy donors. The study ran its PCR with 60 Vbeta and 13 Jbeta primers. Libraries were prepared by immunoSEQ multiplex PCR; TCRdb keeps only in-frame clonotypes and omits some of them. This sample has tens of thousands of clones, with 78% found just once. Sequencing used PBMCs. The receptors were sampled from a male donor in good health and CMV-seropositive.

This clone came up once. The V and J genes are TRBV7-8 and TRBJ2-4, with D tentatively TRBD1 (5 bases). Germline CDR1 is SGHVS and CDR2 is FQNEAQ. This CDR3 comprises 16 residues. Trimming cost V 1 base and J 6 bases, with 16 bases left between them. The CDR3 protein is CASSLGMGSRGNIQYF. DNA for the CDR3: TGTGCCAGCAGCTTAGGAATGGGGTCTAGGGGAAACATTCAGTACTTC.

V gene TRBV9 combines with J gene TRBJ1-2, with a possible D match to TRBD1 (6 bases). Germline CDR1 and CDR2: SGDLS and YYNGEE. The V end lost 0 bases, the J end lost 8 bases, and 14 bases lay between the germline ends. The CDR3 runs 14 residues. As DNA, the CDR3 is TGTGCCAGCAGCGTAGGCAGGGGACCGGGAGGCTACACCTTC. This codes for CASSVGRGPGGYTF.

The chain couples TRBV19 to TRBJ1-2, with 7 bases matching TRBD1. The germline CDR1 and CDR2 sequences are LNHDA and SQIVND (reference sequence). The CDR3 sequence is 17 residues long. V shed 8 bases, J shed 5 bases, and the junction held 20 bases outside the gene matches. Written as DNA, the CDR3 is TGTGCCAGTGCGGAAGGGACAGACCCTAGATTGTTATATGGCTACACCTTC. Residues: CASAEGTDPRLLYGYTF.

The chain uses TRBV2 and TRBJ2-5, with TRBD2 matching 7 bases. Gene TRBJ2-7 matches the end of the DNA better, so the J call may be wrong. Germline V gives CDR1 SNHLY, CDR2 FYNNEI. The CDR3 totals 11 residues. In DNA, the CDR3 is TGTGCCAGTACGGGGGGCTACGAGCAGTACTTC. Protein: CASTGGYEQYF.

The V and J genes are TRBV7-9 and TRBJ2-7, with 8 bases that match TRBD1. This CDR3 is built from 14 residues. The V and J ends lost 2 bases and 1 base, in that order; junction bases with no gene match: 1. The germline gives CDR1 SEHNR, CDR2 FQNEAQ (reference sequence). The chain's CDR3 is CASSLWTGSYEQYF. In nucleotides, the CDR3 is TGTGCCAGCAGCTTATGGACAGGGTCCTACGAGCAGTACTTC. The full variable domain, completed using reference TRBV7-9 and TRBJ2-7, is DTGVSQNPRHKITKRGQNVTFRCDPISEHNRLYWYRQTLGQGPEFLTYFQNEAQLEKSRLLSDRFSAERPKGSFSTLEIQRTEQGDSAMYLCASSLWTGSYEQYFGPGTRLTVT.

The chain carries TRBV27 and TRBJ1-2; D possibly corresponds to TRBD1 (6 bases). This CDR3 spans 12 amino acids. Trimming left V 5 bases short and J 8 bases short, with 12 bases between. The germline CDR1 and CDR2 sequences are MNHEY and SMNVEV (reference sequence). The CDR3 here is CASSTGSRGYTF. CDR3 bases: TGTGCCAGCAGTACAGGGTCGAGGGGCTACACCTTC.

The chain joins TRBV27 to TRBJ2-1; 8 bases map to TRBD1. CDR1 is MNHEY, CDR2 SMNVEV, per germline (reference sequence). The CDR3 spans 15 residues. With 8 bases clipped from V and 9 bases from J, the junction kept 15 bases outside the gene matches. CDR3 loop: CASRTGTGSLCEQFF. DNA for the CDR3: TGTGCCAGCCGGACCGGGACAGGCTCGCTTTGTGAGCAGTTCTTC.

The rearrangement joins TRBV4-1 to TRBJ2-7; tentatively, D is TRBD1 (5 bases). The CDR3 is 12 residues long. Trimming shortened V by 4 bases and J by 5 bases, and 9 bases separated the two germline ends. Germline V gene sequence: CDR1 MGHRA, CDR2 YSYEKL. The DNA of the CDR3 is TGCGCCAGCAGCCGGACCAGGGACGAGCAGTACTTC. Residues: CASSRTRDEQYF.

The J gene is TRBJ1-6, the V gene TRBV7-2, with D possibly TRBD1 on 5 matching bases. Germline CDR1 is SGHTA and CDR2 is FQGNSA. The CDR3 runs to 15 residues. The V end was cut by 4 bases, the J end by 0 bases, with 7 bases between. CDR3 sequence: CASSSTASYNSPLHF. CDR3 sequence (DNA): TGTGCCAGCAGCTCGACAGCCTCCTATAATTCACCCCTCCACTTT. The complete variable domain, with remaining parts taken from reference TRBV7-2 and TRBJ1-6, reads GAGVSQSPSNKVTEKGKDVELRCDPISGHTALYWYRQSLGQGLEFLIYFQGNSAPDKSGLPSDRFSAERTGGSVSTLTIQRTQQEDSAVYLCASSSTASYNSPLHFGNGTRLTVT.

This sequence joins TRBV5-1 and TRBJ1-2; D gene unclear. Germline CDR1 SGHRS, CDR2 YFSETQ. The CDR3 consists of 12 residues. V was trimmed by 0 bases and J by 5 bases, leaving 5 bases between them. Here the CDR3 DNA reads TGCGCCAGCAGCTTGGCAGATTATGGCTACACCTTC. This translates into CASSLADYGYTF.

The chain has TRBV21-1 and TRBJ2-3; the table gives TRBD2 as D, unverified against the DNA. TRBV21-1 is recorded as a pseudogene. CDR3 size: 15 residues. CDR3 residues: CASSKRRSSTDTQYF. In DNA form, the CDR3 reads TGTGCCAGCAGCAAAAGGAGGTCTAGCACAGATACGCAGTATTTT.

V gene TRBV18 combines with J gene TRBJ1-1, with 9 positions matching TRBD1. The junction had 7 bases not matched to a gene; V was cut back by 3 bases and J by 8 bases. The CDR3 runs 14 residues. CDR1 KGHSH and CDR2 LQKENI come from the germline V gene. CDR3 sequence reads: CASSPTGTGQEAFF. The CDR3 DNA is TGTGCCAGCTCACCTACTGGGACAGGGCAAGAAGCTTTCTTT.

This clone is a singleton in its sample. CDR3 amino acids: CASTPGQGAYEQYF. The DNA for the CDR3 is TGTGCCAGCACTCCGGGACAGGGGGCCTACGAGCAGTACTTC. The chain is built from TRBV2 and TRBJ2-7; 11 bases align to TRBD1. After removal of 7 bases from V and 2 bases from J, the junction contained 4 bases not matched to a gene. Germline CDR1 SNHLY, CDR2 FYNNEI. The length of the CDR3 is 14 residues.

The rearrangement uses TRBV27 and TRBJ1-2, with 9 positions matching TRBD1. The CDR3 spans 14 residues. Unmatched junction bases numbered 6, after V lost 3 bases and J lost 7 bases. Germline V lookup: CDR1 MNHEY, CDR2 SMNVEV (reference sequence). The CDR3 bases are TGTGCCAGCAGTTTTTTGGGACAGGGATCTGGCTACACCTTC. This translates into CASSFLGQGSGYTF.

The V and J genes are TRBV2 and TRBJ2-5; TRBD2 agrees at 8 bases. The CDR3 consists of 15 residues. V was clipped by 6 bases and J by 5 bases; unmatched bases: 11. CDR1 and CDR2 (germline): SNHLY, FYNNEI. The CDR3 sequence is CASSPGLVSVETQYF. CDR3 nucleotides: TGTGCCAGCAGCCCGGGACTAGTATCCGTCGAGACCCAGTACTTC.

J is TRBJ1-2 and V is TRBV5-1, with TRBD1 matching over 9 bases. The CDR3 runs 17 residues. Germline-derived CDR1 and CDR2 are SGHRS and YFSETQ. V trimming: 4 bases; J trimming: 8 bases; junction bases outside the gene matches: 18. CDR3 in amino acids: CASSLAGTGLNLQGYTF. CDR3 nucleotide sequence: TGCGCCAGCAGCCTAGCCGGGACAGGGCTGAACCTACAAGGCTACACCTTC.

This chain connects TRBV5-4 to TRBJ2-5; TRBD2 matches at 9 bases. The tail of the sequence fits TRBJ2-7 better, so the J call may be wrong. Germline CDR1 is SGHNT and CDR2 is YYREEE (reference sequence). The CDR3 consists of 15 residues. DNA of the CDR3: TGTGCCAGCAGCCTAGGACTAGCGCAGACCTACGAGCAGTACTTC. Translation: CASSLGLAQTYEQYF.

The DNA for the CDR3 is TGCGCCAGCAGTCAACTGCAGCCCCAGCATTTT. It translates to CASSQLQPQHF. The V gene is TRBV23-1, the J gene TRBJ1-5; D uncertain. TRBV23-1 is assigned to the ORF class and has an uncertain function. The V gene lost 2 bases and the J gene lost 7 bases, with 3 bases spanning the gap. The CDR3 extends over 11 amino acids.

The CDR3 DNA reads TGTGCCATCAGGGGGACTAGCGGGAGTCCCTACGAGCAGTACTTC. It is translated as CAIRGTSGSPYEQYF. The chain combines TRBV10-3 with TRBJ2-7; 14 nucleotides align to TRBD2. CDR1 is ENHRY and CDR2 is SYGVKD in the germline V gene. The CDR3 is 15 residues long. J lost 2 bases, V lost 6 bases, and 3 bases had no gene match.

The J gene is TRBJ1-2, the V gene TRBV28; 7 bases are shared with TRBD1. The germline CDR1 and CDR2 sequences are MDHEN and SYDVKM. The CDR3 runs to 12 residues. V shed 5 bases and J 6 bases; nucleotides not matched to a gene: 3. The CDR3 protein is CASSNTGDGYTF. The CDR3 coding sequence is TGTGCCAGCAGTAACACAGGGGATGGCTACACCTTC.

The V and J genes are TRBV4-2 and TRBJ1-4, with D possibly matching TRBD1 (6 bases). Per the germline V gene, CDR1 is LGHNA and CDR2 is YNFKEQ. There are 17 residues in the CDR3. V was clipped by 4 bases and J by 4 bases, with 19 bases between them. CDR3 residues: CASSPADRLTFNEKLFF. The DNA of the CDR3 is TGTGCCAGCAGCCCAGCGGACAGACTGACATTTAATGAAAAACTGTTTTTT.

The chain couples TRBV10-3 to TRBJ2-2, with D tentatively TRBD1 (6 bases). V was shortened by 11 bases and J by 1 base, with 20 bases between the two germline ends. This CDR3 has 16 amino acids. CDR1 is ENHRY and CDR2 is SYGVKD in the germline V gene. This CDR3 is CALNSGTNENTGELFF. CDR3 in DNA: TGTGCCCTTAATTCCGGGACAAACGAGAACACCGGGGAGCTGTTTTTT.

The chain carries TRBV6-1 and TRBJ1-3; no definite D call. Trimming pared 2 bases from V and 0 bases from J, leaving 5 bases between. The CDR3 totals 14 residues. The germline V gene has CDR1 MNHNS and CDR2 SASEGT. DNA of the CDR3: TGTGCCAGCAGTGAACCGAGCTCTGGAAACACCATATATTTT. It is translated as CASSEPSSGNTIYF.

The V call is TRBV19, the J call TRBJ2-2; 7 bases align to TRBD1. V shed 10 bases and J 7 bases; nucleotides not matched to a gene: 3. The CDR3 runs to 11 residues. Germline-derived CDR1 and CDR2 are LNHDA and SQIVND (reference sequence). The CDR3 coding sequence is TGTGCCATACAGGGGCGCGGGGAGCTGTTTTTT. Protein: CAIQGRGELFF.

The V and J genes are TRBV7-8 and TRBJ2-1; 7 bases are shared with TRBD2. V lost 3 bases, J lost 2 bases, and 13 bases stayed unmatched. The CDR3 totals 18 residues. CDR1 is SGHVS and CDR2 is FQNEAQ in the germline V gene. The CDR3 loop is CASSFNHHGGRAYNEQFF. CDR3 sequence (DNA): TGTGCCAGCAGCTTCAACCACCATGGAGGGAGGGCCTACAATGAGCAGTTCTTC. Based on the CDR3 plus reference TRBV7-8 and TRBJ2-1, the full variable domain is GAGVSQSPRYKVAKRGQDVALRCDPISGHVSLFWYQQALGQGPEFLTYFQNEAQLDKSGLPSDRFFAERPEGSVSTLKIQRTQQEDSAVYLCASSFNHHGGRAYNEQFFGPGTRLTVL.

The chain has TRBV7-2 and TRBJ1-3; D uncertain. CDR1 is SGHTA, CDR2 FQGNSA, per germline. CDR3 length: 16 amino acids. The V and J ends lost 1 base and 0 bases respectively, with 10 bases between them. The CDR3 spells CASSLGQKSSGNTIYF. In DNA form, the CDR3 reads TGTGCCAGCAGCTTAGGACAAAAGAGCTCTGGAAACACCATATATTTT.

The chain links TRBV6-5 to TRBJ1-2; D perhaps matches TRBD1 (6 bases). There are 14 residues in the CDR3. Trimming cost V 0 bases and J 5 bases, with 10 bases left between them. CDR1 MNHEY and CDR2 SVGAGI come from the germline V gene. The DNA of the CDR3 is TGTGCCAGCAGTTACTCCTCTCAGGGGTATGGCTACACCTTC. Encoded protein: CASSYSSQGYGYTF.